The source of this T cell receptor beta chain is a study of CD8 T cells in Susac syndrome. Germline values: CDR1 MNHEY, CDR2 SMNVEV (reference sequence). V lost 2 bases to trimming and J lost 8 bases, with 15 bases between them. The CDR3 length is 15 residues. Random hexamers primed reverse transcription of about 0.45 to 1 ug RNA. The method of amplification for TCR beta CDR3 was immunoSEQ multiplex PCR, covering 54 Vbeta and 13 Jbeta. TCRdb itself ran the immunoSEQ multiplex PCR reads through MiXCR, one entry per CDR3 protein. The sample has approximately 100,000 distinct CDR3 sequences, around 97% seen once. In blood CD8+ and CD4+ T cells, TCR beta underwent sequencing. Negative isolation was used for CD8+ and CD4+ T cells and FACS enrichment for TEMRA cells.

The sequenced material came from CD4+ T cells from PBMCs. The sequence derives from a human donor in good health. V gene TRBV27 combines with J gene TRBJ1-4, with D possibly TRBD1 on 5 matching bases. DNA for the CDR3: TGTGCCAGCAGTTTACGCCCTGTGAGGACAGAAAAACTGTTTTTT. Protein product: CASSLRPVRTEKLFF.